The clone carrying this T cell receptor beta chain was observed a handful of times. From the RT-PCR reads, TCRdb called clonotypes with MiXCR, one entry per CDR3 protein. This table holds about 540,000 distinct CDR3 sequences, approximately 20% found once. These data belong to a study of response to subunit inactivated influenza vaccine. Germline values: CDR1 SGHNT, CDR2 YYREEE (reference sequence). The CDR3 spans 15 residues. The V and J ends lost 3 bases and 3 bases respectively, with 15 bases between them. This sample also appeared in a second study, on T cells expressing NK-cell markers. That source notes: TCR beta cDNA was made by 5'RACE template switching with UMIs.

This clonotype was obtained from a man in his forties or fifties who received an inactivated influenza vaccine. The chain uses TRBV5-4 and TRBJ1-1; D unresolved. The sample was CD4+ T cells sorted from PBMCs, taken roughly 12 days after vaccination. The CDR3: CASSSRTKSDTEAFF. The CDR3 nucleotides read TGTGCCAGCAGCTCCCGCACGAAGTCAGACACTGAAGCTTTCTTT.